The 17 T cell receptor beta chains below were found in one sample sequenced in a study of blood T cell repertoires in COVID-19. Sequenced by immunoSEQ multiplex PCR; TCRdb stores in-frame clones only, minus some. This table has tens of thousands of clones, 65% to 90% appearing once. Sequencing was carried out using peripheral blood. Source of these receptors: a woman at least 80 years old with acute or convalescent COVID-19.

This sequence joins TRBV5-6 and TRBJ1-2; 9 nucleotides align to TRBD1. Germline lookup yields CDR1 SGHDT and CDR2 YYEEEE. V trimming: 4 bases; J trimming: 6 bases; junction bases outside the gene matches: 4. This CDR3 contains 13 residues. This CDR3 is CASSRRTGDGYTF. The DNA for the CDR3 is TGTGCCAGCAGCAGAAGGACAGGGGATGGCTACACCTTC. Looking up the rest from reference TRBV5-6 and TRBJ1-2 gives the full variable domain: DAGVTQSPTHLIKTRGQQVTLRCSPKSGHDTVSWYQQALGQGPQFIFQYYEEEERQRGNFPDRFSGHQFPNYSSELNVNALLLGDSALYLCASSRRTGDGYTFGSGTRLTVV.

The rearrangement joins TRBV11-3 to TRBJ2-1, with TRBD2 matching over 7 bases. This CDR3 contains 15 residues. V gave up 6 bases and J gave up 1 base; unmatched junction bases: 6. Germline lookup yields CDR1 SGHNT and CDR2 YENEEA. The CDR3 region is CASSLGGSSYNEQFF. CDR3 sequence (DNA): TGTGCCAGCAGTCTAGGCGGGAGTTCCTACAATGAGCAGTTCTTC. Variable domain in full (rest from reference TRBV11-3 and TRBJ2-1): EAGVVQSPRYKIIEKKQPVAFWCNPISGHNTLYWYLQNLGQGPELLIRYENEEAVDDSQLPKDRFSAERLKGVDSTLKIQPAELGDSAVYLCASSLGGSSYNEQFFGPGTRLTVL.

The chain has TRBV6-1 and TRBJ1-1; possibly TRBD1 for D (5 bases). The germline gives CDR1 MNHNS, CDR2 SASEGT. V was clipped by 3 bases and J by 0 bases, with 11 bases between them. The CDR3 loop spans 15 amino acids. Here the CDR3 reads CASSDAGHLNTEAFF. The CDR3 DNA sequence: TGTGCCAGCAGTGATGCGGGGCACTTGAACACTGAAGCTTTCTTT.

The chain combines TRBV7-9 with TRBJ1-2; 9 bases are a match to TRBD1. The ends lost 5 bases at V and 2 bases at J; junction bases unmatched: 6. The CDR3 has 15 amino acids. Germline CDR1 is SEHNR and CDR2 is FQNEAQ (reference sequence). The CDR3 sequence is CASSLGTGLNYGYTF. CDR3 nucleotide sequence: TGTGCCAGCAGCCTCGGGACAGGGTTGAACTATGGCTACACCTTC.

This chain uses TRBV30 with TRBJ1-4, with TRBD1 matching over 8 bases. Germline V gene sequence: CDR1 GTSNPN, CDR2 SVGIG (reference sequence). V lost 5 bases to trimming and J lost 5 bases; unmatched junction nucleotides: 7. CDR3 length: 14 residues. CDR3 region: CAWSRDRTNEKLFF. The CDR3 DNA follows: TGTGCCTGGTCCCGGGACAGGACAAATGAAAAACTGTTTTTT.

This clone turned up a few times. The V gene is TRBV10-3, the J gene TRBJ1-5, with D possibly being TRBD1 (5 bases). In germline, CDR1 is ENHRY, CDR2 SYGVKD. This CDR3 contains 14 residues. The V end lost 6 bases, the J end lost 9 bases, and 18 bases lay between the germline ends. CDR3 residues: CAIRGDAEGLPQHF. The CDR3 nucleotides read TGTGCCATCAGAGGGGACGCGGAGGGTCTGCCCCAGCATTTT.

This chain links TRBV9 with TRBJ1-2; 7 nucleotides line up with TRBD1. There are 15 residues in the CDR3. CDR1 and CDR2 (germline): SGDLS, YYNGEE. Germline trimming cut 3 bases from V and 5 bases from J; bases unmatched to any gene: 10. The CDR3 is CASSAAGTAAYGYTF. CDR3 sequence (DNA): TGTGCCAGCAGCGCCGCCGGGACAGCAGCGTATGGCTACACCTTC.

This rearrangement joins TRBV7-9 to TRBJ2-7; 8 nucleotides match TRBD2. The germline V gene encodes CDR1 SEHNR and CDR2 FQNEAQ (reference sequence). The ends lost 4 bases at V and 5 bases at J; junction bases unmatched: 13. The CDR3 runs to 16 residues. The CDR3 spells CASSSHPREGGDEQYF. The CDR3 region has the DNA TGTGCCAGCAGCTCCCACCCCCGGGAGGGCGGAGACGAGCAGTACTTC. Full variable domain (missing parts from reference TRBV7-9 and TRBJ2-7): DTGVSQNPRHKITKRGQNVTFRCDPISEHNRLYWYRQTLGQGPEFLTYFQNEAQLEKSRLLSDRFSAERPKGSFSTLEIQRTEQGDSAMYLCASSSHPREGGDEQYFGPGTRLTVT.

Concerning this clone: The junction and the germline gene differ at one end; a read error may be behind it. This rearrangement joins TRBV5-1 to TRBJ2-5; TRBD2 agrees at 8 bases. There are 14 residues in the CDR3. Germline V gives CDR1 SGHRS, CDR2 YFSETQ. The CDR3 region is CARSGGGYQETQYF. For the CDR3, the DNA is TGCGCCCGCAGCGGCGGGGGGTACCAAGAGACCCAGTACTTC.

The rearrangement joins TRBV5-5 to TRBJ1-2; weak D call: TRBD1 (6 bases). CDR1 is SGHKS, CDR2 YYEKEE, per germline (reference sequence). The CDR3 is 13 amino acids. V was clipped by 4 bases and J by 2 bases, with 9 bases between them. CDR3 in amino acids: CASSLGQNYGYTF. CDR3 sequence (DNA): TGTGCCAGCAGCCTCGGACAGAACTATGGCTACACCTTC.

This sequence joins TRBV14 and TRBJ1-2; 7 bases align to TRBD1. CDR3 length equals 15 residues. The germline gives CDR1 SGHDN, CDR2 FVKESK. Trimming removed 4 bases from V and 2 bases from J; junction bases left unmatched: 7. The CDR3 nucleotides read TGTGCCAGCAGCCGAGAATCCAGGGGGAACTATGGCTACACCTTC. Its translation: CASSRESRGNYGYTF.

The chain employs TRBV9 and TRBJ2-1; D is possibly TRBD2 (5 bases). The length of the CDR3 is 13 residues. The V end lost 7 bases, the J end lost 10 bases, and 18 bases lay between the germline ends. Germline lookup yields CDR1 SGDLS and CDR2 YYNGEE. The CDR3 DNA reads TGTGCCAGCGCTAGGACTCCTCGGGGAGAGCAGTTCTTC. Translating gives CASARTPRGEQFF.

This sequence joins TRBV19 and TRBJ1-3, with a tentative D call TRBD1 (5 bases). V dropped 5 bases and J dropped 0 bases, with 11 bases sitting between them. CDR3 length: 15 residues. In germline, CDR1 is LNHDA, CDR2 SQIVND (reference sequence). This CDR3 is CASSAQVSSGNTIYF. The CDR3 nucleotides are TGTGCCAGTAGTGCACAGGTTAGCTCTGGAAACACCATATATTTT.

The chain carries TRBV24-1 and TRBJ2-5, with D unresolved. Per the germline V gene, CDR1 is KGHDR and CDR2 is SFDVKD. V dropped 4 bases and J dropped 6 bases, with 8 bases sitting between them. The CDR3 consists of 12 residues. CDR3 nucleotides: TGTGCCACCAGTGACCCGACAAAGACCCAGTACTTC. Amino acids: CATSDPTKTQYF.

The rearrangement uses TRBV7-6 and TRBJ1-1; a weak D match, TRBD1 (6 bases). Trimming took 0 bases from V and 9 from J, leaving 8 bases between them. The CDR3 runs 12 residues. Germline CDR1 is SGHVS and CDR2 is FNYEAQ. The CDR3 DNA reads as TGTGCCAGCAGCTTAGCGGACAGTAAAGCTTTCTTT. Its translation is CASSLADSKAFF.

The chain couples TRBV4-2 to TRBJ2-1, with a possible D match to TRBD1 (5 bases). Looked up from germline, CDR1 is LGHNA and CDR2 is YNFKEQ. This CDR3 has 15 amino acids. Trimming left V 0 bases short and J 3 bases short, with 9 bases between. The CDR3 DNA reads as TGTGCCAGCAGCCAAGATCAGGGCAGCTACAATGAGCAGTTCTTC. Its protein product is CASSQDQGSYNEQFF.

The chain joins TRBV28 to TRBJ1-2; no reliable D call. Trimming stripped 4 bases from V and 8 bases from J, with 23 bases between. The CDR3 has 16 amino acids. CDR1 MDHEN and CDR2 SYDVKM come from the germline V gene. The CDR3, as DNA: TGTGCCAGCAGTTCCGAACGGGATTTCTCAAGAGGAGGCTACACCTTC. Translating it yields CASSSERDFSRGGYTF.